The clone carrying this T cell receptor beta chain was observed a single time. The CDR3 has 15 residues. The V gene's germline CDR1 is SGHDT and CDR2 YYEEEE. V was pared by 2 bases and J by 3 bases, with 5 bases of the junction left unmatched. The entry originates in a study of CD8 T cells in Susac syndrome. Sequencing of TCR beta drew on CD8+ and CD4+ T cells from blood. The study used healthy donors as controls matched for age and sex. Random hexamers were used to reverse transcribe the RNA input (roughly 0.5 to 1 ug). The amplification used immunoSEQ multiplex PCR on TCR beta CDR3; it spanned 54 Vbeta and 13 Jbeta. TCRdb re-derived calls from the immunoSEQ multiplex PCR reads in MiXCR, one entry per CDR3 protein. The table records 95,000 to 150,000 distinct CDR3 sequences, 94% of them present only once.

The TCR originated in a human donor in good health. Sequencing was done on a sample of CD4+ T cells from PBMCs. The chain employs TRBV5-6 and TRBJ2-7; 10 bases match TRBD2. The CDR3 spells CASSFAGTSDYEQYF. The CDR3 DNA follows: TGTGCCAGCAGCTTTGCCGGGACTAGCGACTACGAGCAGTACTTC.